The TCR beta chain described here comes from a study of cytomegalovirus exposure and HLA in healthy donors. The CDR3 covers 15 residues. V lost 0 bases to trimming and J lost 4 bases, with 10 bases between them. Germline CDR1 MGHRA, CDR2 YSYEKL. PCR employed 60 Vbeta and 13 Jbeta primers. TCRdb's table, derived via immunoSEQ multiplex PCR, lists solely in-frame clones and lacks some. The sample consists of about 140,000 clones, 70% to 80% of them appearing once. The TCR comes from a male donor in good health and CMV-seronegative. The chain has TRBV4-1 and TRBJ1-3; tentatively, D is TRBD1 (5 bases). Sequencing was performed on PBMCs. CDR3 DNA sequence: TGCGCCAGCAGCCAAGATTCAGGGAAAGGAAACACCATATATTTT. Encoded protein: CASSQDSGKGNTIYF.